Described below is a single T cell receptor (beta chain) sequence and its context. The target of this receptor is not known. There are no base qualities to consult, and no much larger clone falls within one base. This sample was included in a study of cytomegalovirus exposure and HLA in healthy donors (dated by TCRdb to 2017 to 2019). Concerning the study at large: An earlier analysis of some 620 of the donors reported approximately 260 Gb of sequence data and around 120 million unique TCR beta sequences obtained from roughly 170 million T cells. The genetic ancestry cluster associated with self-reported Caucasian donors included approximately 85% of the roughly 400 genotyped donors. Because of strong linkage in the cohort, five DR-DQ haplotypes were treated as single units for association and clustering. The study used immunosequencing to profile the T cell repertoires of 666 subjects and linked those repertoires to cytomegalovirus serostatus. About 300 gigabases of sequencing data and approximately 80 million unique TCR sequences were included in an early release covering about 600 HLA-typed donors. In the later analysis, no new phenotypic data were used to find candidate immune exposures; instead, reliance was placed on TCR beta sequences and their occurrence across donors. Every repertoire in the discovery cohort had been generated on one and the same sequencing platform. An earlier analysis of 587 of the donors applied high-throughput TCR beta sequencing to assess whether each TCR beta V gene segment acted as functional or pseudogenic. In a later analysis, previously published TCR beta repertoires from several hundred donors were re-analyzed and high-resolution HLA genotyping was added so that TCR occurrence patterns could be studied. HLA typing covered class I and class II loci at four-digit resolution. To predict cytomegalovirus infection status, the study brought together high-throughput TCR immunosequencing, statistical association of individual TCRs with disease status, and machine learning. The number of donors typed differed by locus, with 629-630 for A, B, C, DRB1 and DQB1, roughly 520 for DQA1, some 570 for DPA1, and 400 to 490 for DPB1. Donor age, sex, ethnicity and CMV serostatus were collected together with the repertoire data. The aim of the study was to test whether cataloging public T cell receptors could identify signatures of past pathogen exposure. Genome-wide SNP genotypes for about 60% of the 666 donors were used in a later genetic analysis, which treated that subset as a discovery cohort. In addition to the first cohort of roughly 700 subjects, a separate validation cohort of 130 or so different subjects was used. Across roughly 420 genotyped donors of the cohort, an average of roughly 250,000 unique TCR beta nucleotide sequences per donor were sequenced, and 15% to 20% of those sequences were non-productive. Here is what the overall study found, with its caveats: A later analysis found that HLA-associated TCR beta chains were more clonally expanded and had lower generation probabilities than equally common non-associated chains. Some IMGT-functional V segments, including TRBV6-2 and TRBV6-3, could not be distinguished by the 87-base-pair reads and were therefore excluded. Strong co-occurrence of HLA alleles, especially DR and DQ, made assigning TCR associations to individual alleles difficult. HLA typing was unavailable for some donors at each locus, so association tests used only the typed subset. Presence/absence analyses assumed roughly uniform sequencing depth across donors, an assumption that may not hold. Linkage disequilibrium might explain the correlated functional status among segregating V segments, but an unknown experimental factor could not be ruled out. A further reported finding was that TCR beta sequences accurately predicted the HLA-A and HLA-B alleles for most subjects in the first cohort. A cluster of highly shared sequence variants was judged likely to represent a technical artifact of the sequencing pipeline. In both the original and validation cohorts, the classifier was reported to diagnose cytomegalovirus status with high specificity and sensitivity. The only immune exposure information available for the cohort was CMV serostatus. A later genetic analysis associated a missense DCLRE1C variant with V-gene and J-gene trimming of TCR beta chains, and an independent cohort replicated the association. Across donors, most TCR sequences were observed very rarely, whereas some public TCRs were present in many individuals. In a later analysis, several top co-occurrence clusters were reported to appear linked to parvovirus B19, influenza, CMV and Epstein-Barr virus. The authors suggested that the approach could potentially be generalized to other disease states and immunological phenotypes. A few of the identified cytomegalovirus-associated TCR beta chains were confirmed in vitro to be specific for cytomegalovirus antigens. In this cohort, only TCR beta chains were sequenced, and detectable features were limited by the absence of alpha or paired-chain data. According to a later genetic analysis, donors in an Asian-associated ancestry cluster had fewer N-insertions in productive TCRs than the approximately 700-donor mean. Specific HLA alleles were associated with over 15,000 TCR beta sequences at a false discovery rate of 0.05 in a later analysis. About 17 rarely observed V segments, including chromosome 9 orphons, were excluded from the earlier analysis of 550 to 700 of the donors because counts were too low. In a later analysis, TCR association rates were found to vary across HLA loci, with the most associated TCRs seen for DRB1 alleles and the fewest for HLA-C alleles. The study gave a list of under 200 TCR beta chains associated with cytomegalovirus. According to a later analysis, most CMV-associated TCR beta chains appeared to be HLA-restricted, and the HLA associations seemed to be driven largely by CMV exposure. In an earlier analysis of some 500 of the donors, most TCR beta V segments appeared in productive rearrangements about 87% or about 30% of the time, broadly matching IMGT annotations.

For CDR1 and CDR2, the germline V gene lists MDHEN and SYDVKM. Relative to germline, V is 2 bases shorter and J is 8 bases shorter, with 12 bases between their ends. The CDR3 starts with the cysteine, ends with the phenylalanine, and has 13 residues. The retained sequence is limited to the CDR3, 39 bases, with the frame set at the first base. Libraries were built with the immunoSEQ multiplex PCR assay. A mixture of 60 forward primers for TCR Vbeta segments and 13 reverse primers for TCR Jbeta segments was used in the multiplex PCR. The CDR3 region of rearranged TCR beta genes was amplified from genomic DNA by a multiplex PCR assay. Amplified TCR beta libraries were sequenced as 87-base-pair reads on the Illumina HiSeq System. On the authors' methods: A later analysis tallied around 80 million unique TCR beta chains across the 700 or so repertoires, and approximately 9.9 million of those chains were shared by two or more donors. To remove PCR and sequencing errors, raw reads were error-corrected and collapsed into unique sequences using a nearest-neighbor algorithm that merged closely related sequences. V, D and J gene segments were assigned by aligning CDR3 sequences to IMGT reference sequences. For a sequence to be retained, a match of at least six nucleotides to both a V gene segment and a J gene segment was required. Rearrangements were classified as productive when the CDR3 lacked stop codons and remained in frame with V and J, and all other rearrangements were classified as non-productive. CDR3 was defined according to IMGT convention as the region running from the second conserved V-encoded cysteine to the conserved J-encoded phenylalanine. Sequences without an unambiguous match to a single V gene segment were excluded from the earlier analysis of about 600 of the donors. An earlier analysis of several hundred of the donors called V segments functional above 56.7% productive rearrangements and segregating when the between-donor standard deviation exceeded 5%. To diagnose cytomegalovirus status from the catalog of TCR beta chain sequences, a statistical classification framework was built. A later analysis assigned V and J genes by comparing TCR nucleotide sequences with IMGT/GENE-DB human TR gene sequences. In a later analysis, CDR3 sequences and most-parsimonious VDJ recombination scenarios were assigned using the TCRdist pipeline. In a later analysis, every TCR beta chain was defined by the combination of its CDR3 amino acid sequence and its V-gene family, and reads without a unique V-gene family were dropped. To address suspected cross-contamination and a sequencing artifact, a later analysis removed a few hundred highly shared, low-generation-probability nucleotide sequences. In a later analysis, a clonal expansion index was calculated for each public chain from normalized within-repertoire ranks of inferred template counts. In a later analysis, generation probabilities were computed using a VDJ recombination model fitted to out-of-frame rearrangements, and the results were checked against IGoR. A later analysis scored TCR-TCR, TCR-HLA and TCR-CMV co-occurrence with hypergeometric tests, applying a repertoire-size bias correction to TCR pairs. To estimate false discovery rates, a later analysis permuted the HLA or CMV assignments 20 times. In a later analysis, co-occurring TCRs were grouped with DBSCAN, and TCRdist sequence similarity was added when clustering was performed within HLA-allele-positive subsets. Repertoires with fewer than 30,000 or more than 120,000 public chains, plus five repertoires with anomalous nucleotide sharing, were excluded from co-occurrence clustering. The clones in this table, taken by TCRdb from immuneACCESS, are in-frame only. Not every clone is retained; where verified, under half of the shortfall comes from an unresolved V gene, and the cause of the rest is unknown. Clone size and V and J calls were adopted from that table, with D and trimming inferred from the DNA. Present in this sample are 150,000 or so clones, roughly 77% of which were seen just once. Clones ranked in the top ten supply around 10% of the sample.

The cohort consisted of some 730 healthy bone marrow donors. At the time of sampling, all cohort members were nominally healthy, though unrecorded immune exposures were likely present. The donor tested CMV seropositive, placing the donor among the 250 to 350 seropositive members of the cohort. A peripheral blood sample was provided by each donor, and peripheral blood mononuclear cells were used for TCR beta sequencing. The Qiagen DNeasy Blood Extraction Kit was used to extract genomic DNA from the blood cell samples. Sequenced: PBMCs. The receptor was isolated from a man in his late teens or twenties in good health and CMV-seropositive. This chain is built from TRBV28 and TRBJ1-1, with the D gene not clear enough to name. The CDR3 region reads CASSLRSVREAFF. The sequenced DNA: TGTGCCAGCAGTTTACGGAGCGTAAGGGAAGCTTTCTTT.